This T cell receptor beta chain was retrieved from a study of shared clonotypes between healthy human individuals. V was trimmed by 3 bases and J by 8 bases, leaving 16 bases between them. CDR1 and CDR2 (germline): MNHEY, SMNVEV (reference sequence). There are 15 residues in the CDR3. Negatively enriched CD4+ T cells were divided by CD45RA into naive and memory. TCRdb keeps only in-frame clones here, not all; method: immunoSEQ multiplex PCR. The sample carries some 2.1 million clones, 85% to 95% recorded once. The TCR comes from a man aged 18-30 years in good health. The sequencing input was naive CD4+ T cells sorted from blood. Subset specified: CD45RA+ positively selected. The J gene is TRBJ2-2, the V gene TRBV27; TRBD1 is a possible D gene (6 bases). The CDR3 bases are TGTGCCAGCAGTTTCGACAGGAACCAACCAGGGGAGCTGTTTTTT. Amino acids: CASSFDRNQPGELFF.